The 23 T cell receptor beta chains reported below all come from one sample, sequenced in a study of coeliac disease. Here immunoSEQ multiplex PCR was the method, and the copy in TCRdb shows in-frame clones only, minus some. Of several thousand clones in the sample, 64% were seen once. The sequenced sample consisted of lymphocytes from the gut lamina propria. The receptor set was obtained from a woman under 40 without celiac disease.

The chain couples TRBV7-9 to TRBJ2-5; D perhaps matches TRBD2 (5 bases). V lost 2 bases and J 5 bases, leaving 12 bases between the germline ends. The CDR3 has 14 residues. Germline V gives CDR1 SEHNR, CDR2 FQNEAQ (reference sequence). CDR3 in amino acids: CASSLISGRETQYF. CDR3 nucleotides: TGTGCCAGCAGCTTAATATCGGGAAGGGAGACCCAGTACTTC. The whole variable domain, remainder taken from reference TRBV7-9 and TRBJ2-5, is DTGVSQNPRHKITKRGQNVTFRCDPISEHNRLYWYRQTLGQGPEFLTYFQNEAQLEKSRLLSDRFSAERPKGSFSTLEIQRTEQGDSAMYLCASSLISGRETQYFGPGTRLLVL.

This clone showed up just a few times. V usage is TRBV2 and J usage is TRBJ2-1, with D unclear. Deletions cut 5 bases from V and 10 bases from J, with 15 bases between. This CDR3 is built from 13 residues. Germline values: CDR1 SNHLY, CDR2 FYNNEI. The CDR3 spells CASSYASTREQFF. CDR3 nucleotides: TGTGCCAGCAGTTACGCATCTACGCGAGAGCAGTTCTTC.

The V call is TRBV10-3, the J call TRBJ1-5, with 7 bases lining up with TRBD1. CDR1 ENHRY and CDR2 SYGVKD come from the germline V gene. The CDR3 sequence is 14 residues long. J lost 6 bases, V lost 5 bases, and 7 bases had no gene match. The CDR3 is CAISTGDEAQPQHF. The CDR3 DNA reads as TGTGCCATCAGTACAGGGGATGAGGCTCAGCCCCAGCATTTT.

The chain is built from TRBV7-9 and TRBJ2-3, with TRBD2 identical over 10 bases. The trim removed 6 bases at V and 3 bases at J, leaving 6 bases unmatched. CDR1 is SEHNR, CDR2 FQNEAQ, per germline (reference sequence). The CDR3 totals 15 residues. The CDR3 region has the DNA TGTGCCAGCAGTCAGCGGGGGGGCTTTACAGATACGCAGTATTTT. The encoded protein is CASSQRGGFTDTQYF.

The chain joins TRBV6-1 to TRBJ2-1, with 12 bases identical to TRBD2. The germline V gene has CDR1 MNHNS and CDR2 SASEGT. CDR3 size: 14 residues. Germline trimming cut 9 bases from V and 8 bases from J; bases unmatched to any gene: 8. The CDR3 is CASFLAGGRDEQFF. The CDR3 DNA follows: TGTGCCAGTTTTCTAGCGGGGGGGAGGGATGAGCAGTTCTTC.

The chain has TRBV7-9 and TRBJ2-3; 7 bases map to TRBD2. CDR1 and CDR2 from the germline V gene are SEHNR and FQNEAQ (reference sequence). Unmatched junction bases numbered 15, after V lost 7 bases and J lost 2 bases. CDR3 size: 17 residues. This chain's CDR3 is CASTLNGLAENTDTQYF. CDR3 bases: TGTGCCAGCACCCTCAATGGGCTAGCGGAAAACACAGATACGCAGTATTTT.

In its sample, this clone was seen a few times. The CDR3 DNA is TGTGCCAGCAGTGAAGCGCTTCGGAGGTGGGGGAACACCGGGGAGCTGTTTTTT. Translating it yields CASSEALRRWGNTGELFF. The chain carries TRBV6-1 and TRBJ2-2; perhaps TRBD2 as D (5 bases). Trimming stripped 0 bases from V and 1 base from J, with 15 bases between. Germline-derived CDR1 and CDR2 are MNHNS and SASEGT. The CDR3 extends over 18 amino acids.

This chain joins TRBV6-5 and TRBJ1-3; 9 nucleotides agree with TRBD1. Germline values: CDR1 MNHEY, CDR2 SVGAGI. V dropped 2 bases and J dropped 7; count of bases not matched to a gene: 3. The CDR3 spans 14 residues. The CDR3 DNA is TGTGCCAGCAGTTACGACAGGGGGACGAACACCATATATTTT. Translating it yields CASSYDRGTNTIYF.

The V call is TRBV5-1, the J call TRBJ2-7, with 10 bases that match TRBD1. The CDR3 loop spans 17 amino acids. The V and J ends lost 0 bases and 9 bases, in that order; junction bases with no gene match: 15. Germline CDR1 and CDR2: SGHRS and YFSETQ. CDR3 sequence reads: CASSLEVRDRGSRVQYF. The CDR3 nucleotides read TGCGCCAGCAGCTTGGAGGTCCGGGACAGGGGTTCTAGGGTGCAGTACTTC.

V gene TRBV15 combines with J gene TRBJ2-1; 13 bases agree with TRBD2. This CDR3 is 16 amino acids long. The J segment lost 8 bases and the V segment lost 1 base, leaving 5 bases of the junction unmatched. The germline gives CDR1 LNHNV, CDR2 YYDKDF (reference sequence). The CDR3, as DNA: TGTGCCACCAGCAGAGGCTGGACTAGCGGGGGCCATGAGCAGTTCTTC. Residues: CATSRGWTSGGHEQFF.

This clone was seen only a few times. CDR3 DNA: TGTGCCAGCAGGGACAGGGGAAAGGCTCTTGGCTACACCTTC. It encodes CASRDRGKALGYTF. The chain recombines TRBV6-1 with TRBJ1-2, with 9 bases fitting TRBD1. Germline CDR1 is MNHNS and CDR2 is SASEGT. Losses at the gene ends were 6 bases for V and 7 bases for J; bases not matched to a gene: 9. CDR3 length equals 14 residues.

The V and J genes are TRBV7-3 and TRBJ2-5; 9 bases are a match to TRBD2. Trimming cost V 3 bases and J 4 bases; bases outside gene matches: 3. This CDR3 region has 14 residues. Germline V lookup: CDR1 SGHTA, CDR2 FQGTGA. The CDR3 region has the DNA TGTGCCAGCAGCTTCTTAGCGGGGGTAGAGACCCAGTACTTC. It yields the protein CASSFLAGVETQYF.

This clone was seen once. The gene calls are TRBV29-1 and TRBJ2-7; 9 nucleotides match TRBD1. J gave up 6 bases and V 7 bases, and 13 bases lay outside the gene matches. CDR3 size: 14 residues. Germline V CDR1 and CDR2: SQVTM, ANQGSEA. CDR3 sequence reads: CSAESPGQGGEQYF. In DNA, the CDR3 is TGCAGCGCCGAATCACCGGGACAGGGAGGCGAGCAGTACTTC.

The J gene is TRBJ1-1, the V gene TRBV18; 7 nucleotides agree with TRBD1. V dropped 5 bases and J dropped 1; count of bases not matched to a gene: 13. Germline V gives CDR1 KGHSH, CDR2 LQKENI. The CDR3 is 17 residues long. The CDR3 sequence is CASSAVRSRQGNTEAFF. As DNA, the CDR3 is TGTGCCAGCTCAGCCGTGCGGAGCAGACAGGGGAACACTGAAGCTTTCTTT. Full variable domain (rest looked up from reference TRBV18 and TRBJ1-1): NAGVMQNPRHLVRRRGQEARLRCSPMKGHSHVYWYRQLPEEGLKFMVYLQKENIIDESGMPKERFSAEFPKEGPSILRIQQVVRGDSAAYFCASSAVRSRQGNTEAFFGQGTRLTVV.

The gene calls are TRBV6-6 and TRBJ1-3; a weak D match, TRBD1 (6 bases). V was trimmed by 0 bases and J by 4 bases, leaving 13 bases between them. CDR3 length equals 16 residues. CDR1 and CDR2 from the germline V gene are MNHNY and SVGAGI (reference sequence). CDR3 amino acids: CASSYSTGPKGNTIYF. The CDR3 DNA reads as TGTGCCAGCAGTTACTCGACAGGCCCCAAGGGAAACACCATATATTTT.

The genes are TRBV7-2 and TRBJ1-4; D possibly corresponds to TRBD1 (6 bases). The CDR3 sequence is 15 residues long. V was trimmed by 5 bases and J by 6 bases, leaving 16 bases between them. From germline, CDR1 is SGHTA and CDR2 FQGNSA. The CDR3 reads CASSPPGGADEKLFF. The CDR3, as DNA: TGTGCCAGCAGCCCGCCTGGGGGGGCTGATGAAAAACTGTTTTTT.

The chain carries TRBV11-2 and TRBJ2-1; 8 nucleotides line up with TRBD2. CDR1 is SGHAT and CDR2 is FQNNGV in the germline V gene. The CDR3 totals 15 residues. Trimming took 4 bases from V and 6 from J; bases not matched to a gene: 8. CDR3 sequence (DNA): TGTGCCAGCAGCTCAGGAGGGACTAGAACCAATGAGCAGTTCTTC. It yields the protein CASSSGGTRTNEQFF.

This clone is large. V usage is TRBV4-1 and J usage is TRBJ1-1; possibly TRBD1 for D (5 bases). In germline, CDR1 is MGHRA, CDR2 YSYEKL. This CDR3 has 14 residues. The V end was cut by 1 base, the J end by 8 bases, with 14 bases between. The CDR3 sequence is CASSQGGKGSEAFF. The CDR3 nucleotides are TGCGCCAGCAGCCAAGGGGGTAAGGGGTCGGAAGCTTTCTTT.

CDR3 protein: CASSARGGRYETQYF. The CDR3 nucleotides read TGTGCCAGCAGCGCCCGAGGGGGTCGGTACGAGACCCAGTACTTC. This chain links TRBV7-2 with TRBJ2-5; a possible D gene is TRBD1 (6 bases). Germline CDR1 SGHTA, CDR2 FQGNSA. The CDR3 contains 15 residues. V was shortened by 5 bases and J by 5 bases, with 18 bases between the two germline ends.

This clone was counted between two and nine times. The rearrangement joins TRBV28 to TRBJ1-1; TRBD1 is a possible D gene (5 bases). V was trimmed by 6 bases and J by 10 bases, leaving 15 bases between them. The germline V gene has CDR1 MDHEN and CDR2 SYDVKM. The CDR3 sequence is 12 residues long. The DNA for the CDR3 is TGTGCCAGCAGGTATTACCAGGGCGGAGCTTTCTTT. Its protein is CASRYYQGGAFF.

V and J are TRBV21-1 and TRBJ1-5. TRBV21-1 is flagged as a pseudogene. CDR3 length equals 17 residues. The CDR3 DNA sequence: TGTGCCAGCAGGCTGTCTATAGCTACTTGGCATCATCAGCCCCAGCATTTT. Translating it yields CASRLSIATWHHQPQHF.

The chain links TRBV5-1 to TRBJ2-5, with a tentative D call TRBD2 (7 bases). CDR3 size: 15 residues. CDR1 and CDR2 from the germline V gene are SGHRS and YFSETQ. The CDR3 sequence is CSPMGGGLRSETQYF. The CDR3 nucleotides are TGCTCTCCCATGGGGGGGGGCCTTCGGAGTGAGACCCAGTACTTC.

The rearrangement joins TRBV9 to TRBJ2-2, with 9 nucleotides matching TRBD2. Trimming took 0 bases from V and 7 from J; bases not matched to a gene: 10. Germline V gene lookup returns CDR1 SGDLS and CDR2 YYNGEE. This CDR3 comprises 17 residues. CDR3 nucleotides: TGTGCCAGCAGCGTAGCCCCGGGACTAGCTTTCATCGGGGAGCTGTTTTTT. This sequence encodes CASSVAPGLAFIGELFF.